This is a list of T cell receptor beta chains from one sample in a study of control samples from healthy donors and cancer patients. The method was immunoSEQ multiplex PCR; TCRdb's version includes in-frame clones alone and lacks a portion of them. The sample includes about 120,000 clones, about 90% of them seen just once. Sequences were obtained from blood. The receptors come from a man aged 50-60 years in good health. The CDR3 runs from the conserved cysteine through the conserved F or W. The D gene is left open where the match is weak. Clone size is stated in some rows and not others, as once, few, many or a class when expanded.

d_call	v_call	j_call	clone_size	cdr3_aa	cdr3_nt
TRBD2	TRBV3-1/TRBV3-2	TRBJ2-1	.	CASSQGLAGGRYNEQFF	TGTGCCAGCAGCCAAGGGCTAGCGGGGGGACGCTACAATGAGCAGTTCTTC
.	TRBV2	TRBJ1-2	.	CASSVDYGYTF	TGTGCCAGCAGTGTAGACTATGGCTACACCTTC
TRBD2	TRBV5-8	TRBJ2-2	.	CASSSTSGGASGELFF	TGTGCCAGCAGCTCAACTAGCGGGGGGGCTAGCGGGGAGCTGTTTTTT
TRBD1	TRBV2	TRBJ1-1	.	CASSAYLQGETEAFF	TGTGCCAGCAGTGCTTACCTACAGGGGGAAACTGAAGCTTTCTTT
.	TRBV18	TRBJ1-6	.	CASSPQGTAHSPLHF	TGTGCCAGCTCACCACAGGGAACAGCTCATTCACCCCTCCACTTT
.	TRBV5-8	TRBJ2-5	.	CASSARGNAGETQYF	TGTGCCAGCAGCGCCCGGGGCAACGCCGGGGAGACCCAGTACTTC
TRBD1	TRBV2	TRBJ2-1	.	CASSKPWDRGGNEQFF	TGTGCCAGCAGTAAACCCTGGGACAGGGGGGGAAATGAGCAGTTCTTC
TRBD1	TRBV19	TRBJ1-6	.	CASSARDRGNSPLHF	TGTGCCAGTAGCGCCAGGGACAGGGGAAATTCACCCCTCCACTTT
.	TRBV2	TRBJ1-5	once	CASSGSLRMAVHF	TGTGCCAGCAGTGGGTCTTTAAGGATGGCAGTGCATTTT
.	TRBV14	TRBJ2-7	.	CASSQDTGSSYEQYF	TGTGCCAGCAGCCAAGATACCGGGAGCTCCTACGAGCAGTACTTC
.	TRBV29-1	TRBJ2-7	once	CSVSENSYEQYF	TGCAGCGTTTCCGAGAATTCCTACGAGCAGTACTTC
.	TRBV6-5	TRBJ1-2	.	CASSFTPGFYGYTF	TGTGCCAGCAGTTTTACCCCGGGGTTCTATGGCTACACCTTC
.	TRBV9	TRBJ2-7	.	CASSVEGRPYEQYF	TGTGCCAGCAGCGTAGAAGGCAGACCCTACGAGCAGTACTTC
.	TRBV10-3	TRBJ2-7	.	CAIRRGLETYEQYF	TGTGCCATCAGGAGGGGACTCGAGACCTACGAGCAGTACTTC